Listed below are T cell receptor beta chains from one sample, sequenced in a study of blood T cell repertoires in COVID-19. Data came from immunoSEQ multiplex PCR; TCRdb stores just in-frame clones and leaves some out. This table has hundreds of thousands of clones, 70% to 90% appearing once. Sample: peripheral blood. The receptors come from a woman aged 25 to 39 with COVID-19, enrolled during active disease. Both conserved end residues are part of each CDR3. D genes are given only for firm matches. Rows give clone size only sometimes, using once, few, many, or a class for an expanded clone.

CASSIGGWGVYGYTF	TGTGCCAGTAGTATAGGAGGCTGGGGGGTCTATGGCTACACCTTC	TRBJ1-2	-	-	TRBV19
CASSLAGGDRARAFF	TGTGCCAGCAGCTTAGCGGGGGGCGACAGGGCGAGAGCTTTCTTT	TRBJ1-1	-	TRBD1	TRBV7-2
CASSSQRGGAGRTTGELFF	TGTGCCAGCAGCTCCCAGCGGGGTGGGGCAGGGCGAACCACCGGGGAGCTGTTTTTT	TRBJ2-2	-	TRBD2	TRBV7-9
CASIQIRGWRDYGYTF	TGCGCCAGCATTCAAATTCGAGGGTGGAGGGACTATGGCTACACCTTC	TRBJ1-2	-	-	TRBV10-1
CASSWGLAGSYNEQFF	TGTGCCAGCAGTTGGGGACTAGCGGGCTCCTACAATGAGCAGTTCTTC	TRBJ2-1	-	TRBD2	TRBV6-2/TRBV6-3
CASSQASGDNYGYTF	TGTGCCAGCAGCCAAGCTTCCGGGGATAACTATGGCTACACCTTC	TRBJ1-2	many	-	TRBV4-2
CATSRDFWSSRAGEGDTQYF	TGTGCCACCAGCAGAGATTTTTGGTCGTCTAGAGCGGGTGAAGGAGATACGCAGTATTTT	TRBJ2-3	-	-	TRBV15
CAIGRRRGREKLFF	TGTGCCATCGGAAGGCGCAGGGGCCGTGAAAAACTGTTTTTT	TRBJ1-4	-	-	TRBV9
CASSLGQSLYQETQYF	TGCGCCAGCAGCTTGGGCCAGTCGCTGTACCAAGAGACCCAGTACTTC	TRBJ2-5	-	-	TRBV5-1
CASSYSTGGFPEAFF	TGTGCCAGCAGTTACAGTACAGGGGGATTCCCTGAAGCTTTCTTT	TRBJ1-1	-	TRBD1	TRBV6-2/TRBV6-3
CASSSAGHGGNEQFF	TGTGCCAGCAGCTCAGCGGGACACGGGGGGAATGAGCAGTTCTTC	TRBJ2-1	-	-	TRBV9
CASRSNARGAYEKLFF	TGTGCCAGTCGATCAAACGCCAGGGGCGCATATGAAAAACTGTTTTTT	TRBJ1-4	-	-	TRBV19
CASSLSGVAGEQYF	TGTGCCAGCAGTTTATCCGGGGTAGCCGGCGAGCAGTACTTC	TRBJ2-7	-	-	TRBV27
CASWGPDTQYF	TGTGCCAGCTGGGGGCCAGATACGCAGTATTTT	TRBJ2-3	few	-	TRBV7-9
CASSLYGYGGLGYSNQPQHF	TGTGCCAGCAGTTTATATGGCTATGGAGGGCTTGGGTATAGCAATCAGCCCCAGCATTTT	TRBJ1-5	-	-	TRBV27
CATSDGAHYEQYF	TGTGCCACCAGTGACGGAGCCCACTACGAGCAGTACTTC	TRBJ2-7	-	-	TRBV24-1
CSASRRDRLSYGYTF	TGCAGTGCTAGTCGGCGGGACAGGCTAAGTTATGGCTACACCTTC	TRBJ1-2	-	TRBD1	TRBV20-1
CASRRLSYNEQFF	TGTGCCAGCAGGCGGCTCTCCTACAATGAGCAGTTCTTC	TRBJ2-1	-	-	TRBV6-5
CASSVQDEAFF	TGTGCCAGCAGTGTACAGGATGAAGCTTTCTTT	TRBJ1-1	-	-	TRBV2
CASSYVAGNQPQHF	TGTGCCAGCAGTTACGTGGCAGGCAATCAGCCCCAGCATTTT	TRBJ1-5	-	-	TRBV6-5
CASSYSGGQADTQYF	TGTGCCAGCAGTTACTCGGGGGGGCAGGCAGATACGCAGTATTTT	TRBJ2-3	-	-	TRBV6-5
CAWSEGLAGVNEQFF	TGTGCCTGGAGCGAGGGACTAGCGGGAGTCAATGAGCAGTTCTTC	TRBJ2-1	-	TRBD2	TRBV30